These 32 T cell receptor beta chains came from one sample sequenced in a study of T cell repertoires in ileal Crohn's disease. Described time point: neoterminal ileum biopsy at postoperative endoscopy, about 6 months after surgery. Assay used: immunoSEQ multiplex PCR; TCRdb lists only in-frame clones, some missing. This sample has about 12,000 clones, with 80% to 85% found just once. Sequencing was done on a sample of ileal tissue. The source is an adult with Crohn's disease.

This chain uses TRBV30 with TRBJ2-3; TRBD1 matches 7 bases. The CDR3 covers 15 residues. The germline gives CDR1 GTSNPN, CDR2 SVGIG (reference sequence). V lost 5 bases, J lost 3 bases, and 11 bases stayed unmatched. CDR3 sequence reads: CAWGGHLTGTDTQYF. CDR3 nucleotide sequence: TGTGCCTGGGGCGGACATTTGACAGGGACAGATACGCAGTATTTT.

Details on this clone: One end of the junction does not line up with germline, which may come from a read error. The chain is built from TRBV7-7 and TRBJ1-3; perhaps TRBD1 as D (6 bases). The CDR3 runs to 15 residues. The germline CDR1 and CDR2 sequences are SSHAT and FNYEAQ (reference sequence). The CDR3 sequence is CASSLTTGLGNTIYF. The CDR3 DNA follows: TGTGCTAGCAGCTTAACCACAGGGCTTGGAAACACCATATATTTT. The full variable domain, in which reference TRBV7-7 and TRBJ1-3 provide the parts outside the CDR3, is GAGVSQSPRYKVTKRGQDVTLRCDPISSHATLYWYQQALGQGPEFLTYFNYEAQPDKSGLPSDRFSAERPEGSISTLTIQRTEQRDSAMYRCASSLTTGLGNTIYFGEGSWLTVV.

V is TRBV14 and J is TRBJ2-3, with D perhaps matching TRBD1 or TRBD2 (5 bases each). CDR1 and CDR2 from the germline V gene are SGHDN and FVKESK. The length of the CDR3 is 15 residues. Between the trimmed V and J ends, which lost 4 bases and 0 bases, there was a span of 11 bases. The DNA for the CDR3 is TGTGCCAGCAGCCGAGAGGGGCGGAGCACAGATACGCAGTATTTT. Translated: CASSREGRSTDTQYF. Full variable domain (missing parts from reference TRBV14 and TRBJ2-3): EAGVTQFPSHSVIEKGQTVTLRCDPISGHDNLYWYRRVMGKEIKFLLHFVKESKQDESGMPNNRFLAERTGGTYSTLKVQPAELEDSGVYFCASSREGRSTDTQYFGPGTRLTVL.

The CDR3 loop is CASSYGTGTPSYEQYF. The DNA for the CDR3 is TGTGCCAGCAGCTACGGAACCGGGACACCCTCCTACGAGCAGTACTTC. V and J are TRBV6-5 and TRBJ2-7, with D perhaps TRBD1 (6 bases). Deletions cut 6 bases from V and 0 bases from J, with 18 bases between. Germline V gene lookup returns CDR1 MNHEY and CDR2 SVGAGI. This CDR3 is built from 16 residues.

A few counts support this clone. The chain joins TRBV28 to TRBJ1-2, with 8 nucleotides matching TRBD1. Trimming removed 5 bases from V and 3 bases from J; junction bases left unmatched: 8. Germline V gene lookup returns CDR1 MDHEN and CDR2 SYDVKM. CDR3 size: 15 residues. CDR3: CASSKPSTGDYGYTF. CDR3 bases: TGTGCCAGCAGTAAGCCATCGACAGGGGACTATGGCTACACCTTC.

This chain connects TRBV6-6 to TRBJ2-5; 9 nucleotides align to TRBD1. The CDR3 totals 14 residues. Per the germline V gene, CDR1 is MNHNY and CDR2 is SVGAGI (reference sequence). The V segment lost 5 bases and the J segment 5 bases; nucleotides outside the gene matches: 6. CDR3 sequence reads: CASSRGQGGETQYF. The CDR3 region has the DNA TGTGCCAGCAGTAGGGGACAGGGTGGGGAGACCCAGTACTTC.

V usage is TRBV6-1 and J usage is TRBJ1-1; 9 nucleotides align to TRBD1. The CDR3 runs to 14 residues. Germline assignment: CDR1 MNHNS and CDR2 SASEGT. The J segment lost 5 bases and the V segment lost 5 bases, leaving 6 bases of the junction unmatched. The CDR3 spells CASSQTGGETEAFF. DNA for the CDR3: TGTGCCAGCAGTCAGACAGGGGGGGAAACTGAAGCTTTCTTT.

The J gene is TRBJ1-2, the V gene TRBV11-3; D call uncertain. V was pared by 5 bases and J by 7 bases, with 14 bases between. From germline, CDR1 is SGHNT and CDR2 YENEEA. The length of the CDR3 is 13 residues. The CDR3 loop is CASSLPGGGGYTF. Written as DNA, the CDR3 is TGTGCCAGCAGCCTTCCAGGCGGAGGTGGCTACACCTTC.

This chain links TRBV7-9 with TRBJ1-5; D is uncertain. V was clipped by 5 bases and J by 6 bases, with 17 bases between them. This CDR3 has 15 residues. CDR1 is SEHNR, CDR2 FQNEAQ, per germline (reference sequence). The CDR3 loop is CASSPEYGSVQPQHF. The CDR3 DNA reads TGTGCCAGCAGCCCCGAGTACGGTAGCGTTCAGCCCCAGCATTTT. The full variable domain, its missing parts supplied by reference TRBV7-9 and TRBJ1-5, is DTGVSQNPRHKITKRGQNVTFRCDPISEHNRLYWYRQTLGQGPEFLTYFQNEAQLEKSRLLSDRFSAERPKGSFSTLEIQRTEQGDSAMYLCASSPEYGSVQPQHFGDGTRLSIL.

The CDR3, as DNA: TGTGCCAGCAGTGTTAGGGGTAGCGAGCAGTACTTC. Its translation is CASSVRGSEQYF. The chain couples TRBV6-1 to TRBJ2-7; TRBD1 might be the D (5 bases). Per germline, CDR1 MNHNS and CDR2 SASEGT. V dropped 4 bases and J dropped 6 bases, with 10 bases sitting between them. The CDR3 has 12 residues.

The chain recombines TRBV2 with TRBJ1-6; no clear D. This CDR3 is 17 amino acids long. V lost 6 bases to trimming and J lost 2 bases, with 17 bases between them. Looked up from germline, CDR1 is SNHLY and CDR2 is FYNNEI. The CDR3: CASSDDTGSPYNSPLHF. CDR3 nucleotides: TGTGCCAGCAGCGACGACACCGGGAGTCCCTATAATTCACCCCTCCACTTT.

Points on this clone: This sample also contains other DNA sequences that code for the same CDR3. The J gene is TRBJ1-3, the V gene TRBV5-1; D is uncertain. This CDR3 has 14 amino acids. V was cut by 4 bases and J by 0 bases, with 8 bases left in between. Looked up from germline, CDR1 is SGHRS and CDR2 is YFSETQ. The CDR3 nucleotides read TGCGCCAGCAGCCCTGGCAGCTCTGGAAACACCATATATTTT. Residues: CASSPGSSGNTIYF.

To note about this clone: Other DNA sequences in the same sample also yield this CDR3. This chain links TRBV7-9 with TRBJ1-1; no clear D. Trimming took off 5 bases at V and 3 bases at J, with 10 bases between the two ends. This CDR3 has 13 amino acids. The germline CDR1 and CDR2 sequences are SEHNR and FQNEAQ (reference sequence). The CDR3 here is CASSPTRDTEAFF. CDR3 bases: TGTGCCAGCAGCCCCACTAGGGACACTGAAGCTTTCTTT.

The chain carries TRBV5-4 and TRBJ1-2, with 10 bases that match TRBD1. J gave up 7 bases and V 1 base, and 7 bases lay outside the gene matches. This CDR3 contains 15 residues. Germline V gene sequence: CDR1 SGHNT, CDR2 YYREEE (reference sequence). The DNA for the CDR3 is TGTGCCAGCAGCTTGAGTGACAGGGGGCGCGGTGGCTACACCTTC. This translates into CASSLSDRGRGGYTF.

The chain couples TRBV4-1 to TRBJ1-2, with 8 bases matching TRBD1. J gave up 8 bases and V 1 base, and 9 bases lay outside the gene matches. CDR1 and CDR2 from the germline V gene are MGHRA and YSYEKL. The CDR3 covers 15 residues. The CDR3 sequence is CASSQVGDRLRGYTF. DNA of the CDR3: TGCGCCAGCAGCCAAGTTGGGGACAGGTTGAGAGGCTACACCTTC.

The V and J genes are TRBV7-9 and TRBJ2-5; TRBD2 might be the D (6 bases). From germline, CDR1 is SEHNR and CDR2 FQNEAQ (reference sequence). V was shortened by 1 base and J by 1 base, with 10 bases between the two germline ends. The CDR3 is made up of 15 amino acids. The DNA of the CDR3 is TGTGCCAGCAGCTTAGTGGCGGGGAGCCAAGAGACCCAGTACTTC. The encoded protein is CASSLVAGSQETQYF.

This clone was seen a handful of times. The chain combines TRBV9 with TRBJ2-5; tentatively, D is TRBD2 (6 bases). The CDR3 spans 14 residues. Germline lookup yields CDR1 SGDLS and CDR2 YYNGEE. The ends were cut back, 3 bases at V and 4 bases at J, with 13 bases in the middle. CDR3 sequence reads: CASSGAGRRETQYF. In DNA, the CDR3 is TGTGCCAGCAGCGGCGCGGGGCGGAGAGAGACCCAGTACTTC.

The chain has TRBV5-4 and TRBJ2-2; TRBD2 matches at 8 bases. Unmatched junction bases numbered 2, after V lost 4 bases and J lost 6 bases. Germline-derived CDR1 and CDR2 are SGHNT and YYREEE (reference sequence). CDR3 length: 13 residues. The CDR3 nucleotides are TGTGCCAGCAGCCAGACTAGCGCCGGGGAGCTGTTTTTT. Translated: CASSQTSAGELFF.

This chain links TRBV28 with TRBJ2-7; 9 bases agree with TRBD1. Germline CDR1 MDHEN, CDR2 SYDVKM. The CDR3 is 19 residues long. V was clipped by 5 bases and J by 4 bases; unmatched bases: 21. CDR3 amino acids: CASSTRDRAVASQSYEQYF. Written as DNA, the CDR3 is TGTGCCAGCAGTACCCGGGACAGGGCCGTAGCCTCTCAAAGTTACGAGCAGTACTTC.

This chain joins TRBV2 and TRBJ2-1; 7 nucleotides match TRBD2. The CDR3 has 14 residues. The V and J ends lost 4 bases and 0 bases, in that order; junction bases with no gene match: 0. CDR1 is SNHLY, CDR2 FYNNEI, per germline. This chain's CDR3 is CASSGTSSYNEQFF. CDR3 DNA: TGTGCCAGCAGTGGGACTAGCTCCTACAATGAGCAGTTCTTC.

In this sample, this clone turned up a few times. The rearrangement links TRBV9 to TRBJ2-1; no firm D call. From germline, CDR1 is SGDLS and CDR2 YYNGEE. Between the trimmed V and J ends, which lost 3 bases and 3 bases, there was a span of 7 bases. CDR3 length: 13 amino acids. For the CDR3, the DNA is TGTGCCAGCAGCGGACTGGACTACAATGAGCAGTTCTTC. Its translation is CASSGLDYNEQFF.

CDR3 loop: CASSFRQANTEAFF. The CDR3 nucleotides are TGTGCCAGCAGTTTCAGGCAGGCGAACACTGAAGCTTTCTTT. The chain recombines TRBV28 with TRBJ1-1; no firm D call. V was cut by 3 bases and J by 1 base, with 9 bases left in between. The CDR3 totals 14 residues. Germline CDR1 MDHEN, CDR2 SYDVKM.

The chain couples TRBV5-6 to TRBJ2-5; D possibly corresponds to TRBD2 (6 bases). Germline assignment: CDR1 SGHDT and CDR2 YYEEEE. Trimming cost V 2 bases and J 7 bases, with 15 bases left between them. CDR3 length: 14 residues. The CDR3 nucleotides read TGTGCCAGCAGCTTTTTCAGGGTCGGGGGGACCCAGTACTTC. Translation gives CASSFFRVGGTQYF.

The genes are TRBV5-1 and TRBJ1-2; 10 bases align to TRBD1. This CDR3 region has 14 residues. Germline V lookup: CDR1 SGHRS, CDR2 YFSETQ. With 3 bases clipped from V and 7 bases from J, the junction kept 6 bases outside the gene matches. CDR3 bases: TGCGCCAGCAGCTACGACAGGGGGCGGAGTGGCTACACCTTC. It yields the protein CASSYDRGRSGYTF.

The table lists this clone with a few counts. This chain links TRBV11-3 with TRBJ2-1; TRBD2 matches at 7 bases. The CDR3 contains 16 residues. Trimming at V came to 5 bases and at J to 3 bases, leaving 10 bases not matched to a gene. The germline gives CDR1 SGHNT, CDR2 YENEEA. For the CDR3, the DNA is TGTGCCAGCAGCGAACGGGGAGGGTGGGACTACAATGAGCAGTTCTTC. Translated, it gives CASSERGGWDYNEQFF. Complete variable domain (other parts from reference TRBV11-3 and TRBJ2-1): EAGVVQSPRYKIIEKKQPVAFWCNPISGHNTLYWYLQNLGQGPELLIRYENEEAVDDSQLPKDRFSAERLKGVDSTLKIQPAELGDSAVYLCASSERGGWDYNEQFFGPGTRLTVL.

This clone has more than one count but fewer than ten. The rearrangement joins TRBV6-5 to TRBJ1-2, with 7 bases that match TRBD1. V dropped 6 bases and J dropped 7; count of bases not matched to a gene: 11. This CDR3 spans 14 amino acids. Germline V CDR1 and CDR2: MNHEY, SVGAGI. CDR3 sequence: CASSLYMGQFGYTF. CDR3 sequence (DNA): TGTGCCAGCAGCCTTTACATGGGACAGTTTGGCTACACCTTC.

The genes are TRBV6-4 and TRBJ1-2; D gene unclear. Germline-derived CDR1 and CDR2 are MRHNA and SNTAGT. The CDR3 is 13 residues long. V was trimmed by 4 bases and J by 4 bases, leaving 10 bases between them. The CDR3: CASSAQEGYGYTF. The CDR3 region has the DNA TGTGCCAGCAGTGCGCAGGAAGGCTATGGCTACACCTTC.

DNA for the CDR3: TGCGCCAGCAGCCAAGATCATTCCGGGAACTATGGCTACACCTTC. It codes for CASSQDHSGNYGYTF. The chain links TRBV4-1 to TRBJ1-2; D remains ambiguous. With 0 bases removed from V and 2 bases from J, the gap between germline ends came to 10 bases. CDR3 size: 15 residues. Germline CDR1 and CDR2: MGHRA and YSYEKL.

CDR3 coding DNA: TGTGCCAGCAGCCAAGTAATGACAGGGTTCCCTGGAAAACTGTTTTTT. Its translation: CASSQVMTGFPGKLFF. The rearrangement joins TRBV14 to TRBJ1-4; 7 bases align to TRBD1. This CDR3 has 16 residues. Trimming removed 1 base from V and 10 bases from J; junction bases left unmatched: 12. Germline V lookup: CDR1 SGHDN, CDR2 FVKESK.

The V gene is TRBV27, the J gene TRBJ1-2, with D perhaps matching TRBD1 (6 bases). The CDR3 covers 11 residues. The V and J ends lost 8 bases and 8 bases respectively, with 12 bases between them. CDR1 is MNHEY and CDR2 is SMNVEV in the germline V gene (reference sequence). The CDR3 loop is CASGGGWGYTF. The DNA of the CDR3 is TGTGCCAGCGGGGGGGGCTGGGGCTACACCTTC.

For this clone: The sample holds other DNA sequences that translate to the same CDR3. The chain links TRBV30 to TRBJ2-5; D may be TRBD1 (7 bases). Germline V gives CDR1 GTSNPN, CDR2 SVGIG (reference sequence). The CDR3 contains 11 residues. Trimming cost V 4 bases and J 5 bases, with 8 bases left between them. CDR3 protein: CAWTGGETQYF. CDR3 coding DNA: TGTGCCTGGACAGGGGGGGAGACCCAGTACTTC.

The chain combines TRBV5-6 with TRBJ1-2; a weak D match, TRBD1 (5 bases). Germline values: CDR1 SGHDT, CDR2 YYEEEE. V shed 4 bases and J shed 3 bases, with 13 bases lying between them. The CDR3 covers 14 residues. In nucleotides, the CDR3 is TGTGCCAGCAGCCCGCCGACAGACTACTATGGCTACACCTTC. Protein product: CASSPPTDYYGYTF.